This passage covers 16 T cell receptor beta chains from one sample sequenced in a study of T cell clonality in common variable immunodeficiency (dated by TCRdb to between 2014 and 2016). The library came from the immunoSEQ multiplex PCR assay. The clones in this table, taken by TCRdb from immuneACCESS, are in-frame only. Not every clone is retained; where verified, under half of the shortfall comes from an unresolved V gene, and the cause of the rest is unknown. For this sample, 45,000 to 60,000 clones are listed, none of them singletons. Roughly 6% of the sample lies in the top ten. Material for sequencing was peripheral blood mononuclear cells. These receptors came from a person aged 18 to 75 in good health.

This clone was seen at least ten times. Read coverage stops 3 residues before the CDR3 terminus; the germline J gene supplies the remainder. The chain combines TRBV6-2 or TRBV6-3 with TRBJ2-1; 7 bases fit TRBD2. From germline, CDR1 is MNHEY and CDR2 SVGEGT. V was clipped by 4 bases and J by 9 bases; unmatched bases: 12. The CDR3 spans 15 residues. The CDR3 DNA, read in part, is TGTGCCAGCAGTTCTTTCAGCGGGACCTCAGGTGAG. Its translation is CASSSFSGTSGE. The complete CDR3 reads CASSSFSGTSGEQFF.

This clone was recorded many times. The observed sequence ends 3 residues before the CDR3 terminus, with the missing tail filled in from the germline J gene. The chain uses TRBV28 and TRBJ1-5; possibly TRBD1 for D (6 bases). Germline V gene data show CDR1 as MDHEN and CDR2 as SYDVKM. CDR3 size: 14 residues. Trimming took off 6 bases at V and 5 bases at J, with 14 bases between the two ends. CDR3 sequence: CASSPGAGYQPQHF. The covered CDR3 bases are TGTGCCAGCAGCCCAGGGGCGGGATATCAGCCC.

This clone has a count of ten or more. The junction shows a germline mismatch at one end, possibly a read error. The read ends 3 residues before the CDR3 terminus; that terminus is restored from the germline J gene. The chain recombines TRBV6-4 with TRBJ1-5; 7 bases are shared with TRBD1. Germline V CDR1 and CDR2: MRHNA, SNTAGT. This CDR3 contains 17 residues. CDR3 in amino acids: CASIDGPRDRANQPQHF. Partial CDR3 DNA: TGTGCCAGCATTGACGGGCCCCGGGACAGAGCCAATCAGCCC.

This clone has a count of ten or more. The read stops 3 residues short of the end of the CDR3; the missing end is completed from the germline J gene. V and J are TRBV7-9 and TRBJ1-2, with D unclear. The CDR3 has 12 amino acids. The V gene lost 1 base and the J gene lost 4 bases, with 4 bases spanning the gap. From germline, CDR1 is SEHNR and CDR2 FQNEAQ (reference sequence). Here the CDR3 reads CASSLDFYGYTF. Partial CDR3 DNA: TGTGCCAGCAGCTTAGACTTCTATGGC. Combining the CDR3 with reference TRBV7-9 and TRBJ1-2 gives the whole variable domain DTGVSQNPRHKITKRGQNVTFRCDPISEHNRLYWYRQTLGQGPEFLTYFQNEAQLEKSRLLSDRFSAERPKGSFSTLEIQRTEQGDSAMYLCASSLDFYGYTFGSGTRLTVV.

This clone was counted many times. Coverage ceases 3 residues before the CDR3 finishes, and the germline J gene fills in the end. The chain employs TRBV6-1 and TRBJ1-1; D perhaps matches TRBD1 (5 bases). This CDR3 spans 14 amino acids. Germline CDR1 and CDR2: MNHNS and SASEGT. This CDR3 is CASSEAVGGEGAFF. The part of the CDR3 DNA that was read is TGTGCCAGCAGTGAAGCAGTTGGGGGGGAGGGG.

This clone was seen at least ten times. With the read ending 3 residues before the CDR3 end, the germline J gene is used to fill in that end. The V call is TRBV5-1, the J call TRBJ2-1, with 7 bases lining up with TRBD1. Germline V gene sequence: CDR1 SGHRS, CDR2 YFSETQ. V lost 0 bases and J lost 8; bases outside the gene matches: 2. This CDR3 has 13 residues. The CDR3 here is CASSLEQGYEQFF. CDR3 DNA (partial): TGCGCCAGCAGCTTGGAACAGGGGTATGAG.

This clone was seen at least ten times. Read data end 3 residues before the CDR3 end; the end is taken from the germline J gene. The V call is TRBV10-3, the J call TRBJ2-3, with D hard to call. The CDR3 sequence is 12 residues long. V was cut by 3 bases and J by 4 bases, with 5 bases left in between. Germline V gene data show CDR1 as ENHRY and CDR2 as SYGVKD. Partial CDR3 DNA: TGTGCCATCAGTGAAGCCCCAGATACG. As protein: CAISEAPDT. The whole CDR3 reads CAISEAPDTQYF.

This clone was counted many times. Read data end 3 residues before the CDR3 end; the end is taken from the germline J gene. The chain recombines TRBV14 with TRBJ1-2; 10 bases map to TRBD1. Germline assignment: CDR1 SGHDN and CDR2 FVKESK. Trimming at V came to 6 bases and at J to 0 bases, leaving 7 bases not matched to a gene. The CDR3 is 16 amino acids. The DNA read from the CDR3 is TGTGCCAGCAGTCGACAGGGGGCCGAAGCTAACTATGGC. It encodes CASSRQGAEANYG. In full, the CDR3 is CASSRQGAEANYGYTF. The full variable domain, completed using reference TRBV14 and TRBJ1-2, is EAGVTQFPSHSVIEKGQTVTLRCDPISGHDNLYWYRRVMGKEIKFLLHFVKESKQDESGMPNNRFLAERTGGTYSTLKVQPAELEDSGVYFCASSRQGAEANYGYTFGSGTRLTVV.

This clone has a count of ten or more. The read stops 3 residues short of the end of the CDR3; the missing end is completed from the germline J gene. V is TRBV29-1 and J is TRBJ2-1; 9 nucleotides match TRBD1. Looked up from germline, CDR1 is SQVTM and CDR2 is ANQGSEA. Trimming removed 6 bases from V and 1 base from J; junction bases left unmatched: 16. The CDR3 sequence is 18 residues long. This CDR3 reads CSVLPGQGRKKSYNEQFF. CDR3 bases read: TGCAGCGTCCTACCGGGACAGGGCCGAAAAAAGTCCTACAATGAG.

This clone was counted at least ten times. The CDR3 extends 3 residues past the end of the read, so its final part is completed from the germline J gene. The chain has TRBV20-1 and TRBJ2-1, with 12 bases that match TRBD2. This CDR3 has 16 residues. Per the germline V gene, CDR1 is DFQATT and CDR2 is SNEGSKA (reference sequence). V dropped 3 bases and J dropped 4; count of bases not matched to a gene: 7. The CDR3 loop is CSARGSSGGAYNEQFF. The covered CDR3 bases are TGCAGTGCTAGGGGATCTAGCGGGGGGGCTTACAATGAG.

This clone was counted many times. The read gets to within 3 residues of the CDR3 end, and the germline J gene fills in the rest. This chain joins TRBV18 and TRBJ2-3, with D perhaps matching TRBD1 (6 bases). In germline, CDR1 is KGHSH, CDR2 LQKENI. The CDR3 runs to 16 residues. Trimming removed 3 bases from V and 2 bases from J, with 15 bases in between. CDR3 residues: CASSPLTGRSTDTQYF. The covered CDR3 bases are TGTGCCAGCTCACCCTTGACAGGCCGCTCCACAGATACG. The full variable domain, completed using reference TRBV18 and TRBJ2-3, is NAGVMQNPRHLVRRRGQEARLRCSPMKGHSHVYWYRQLPEEGLKFMVYLQKENIIDESGMPKERFSAEFPKEGPSILRIQQVVRGDSAAYFCASSPLTGRSTDTQYFGPGTRLTVL.

Concerning this clone itself: Coverage ceases 3 residues before the CDR3 finishes, and the germline J gene fills in the end. The chain uses TRBV7-9 and TRBJ1-2; 9 positions agree with TRBD1. Per germline, CDR1 SEHNR and CDR2 FQNEAQ (reference sequence). The J segment lost 7 bases and the V segment lost 4 bases, leaving 7 bases of the junction unmatched. The CDR3 runs 14 residues. Incomplete CDR3 DNA: TGTGCCAGCAGCTCCGAAGGGACAGGGCTTGGC. Its translation: CASSSEGTGLG. The complete CDR3 reads CASSSEGTGLGYTF.

At least ten counts were recorded for this clone. The read ends 3 residues before the CDR3 terminus; that terminus is restored from the germline J gene. The J gene is TRBJ2-5, the V gene TRBV7-2, with D possibly matching TRBD1 (5 bases). This CDR3 has 14 amino acids. Germline V CDR1 and CDR2: SGHTA, FQGNSA. V was pared by 2 bases and J by 2 bases, with 9 bases between. CDR3 sequence: CASSLRGRQETQYF. CDR3 DNA (partial): TGTGCCAGCAGCTTAAGGGGTCGGCAAGAGACC.

Of note for this clone: The CDR3 extends 3 residues past the end of the read, so its final part is completed from the germline J gene. The chain has TRBV10-2 and TRBJ2-5, with a weak D call TRBD2 (6 bases). The CDR3 length is 13 residues. The ends were cut back, 8 bases at V and 4 bases at J, with 14 bases in the middle. Germline loops: CDR1 WSHSY, CDR2 SAAADI. The CDR3 sequence is CASRRGGVETQYF. The part of the CDR3 DNA that was read is TGCGCCAGCCGGAGGGGCGGGGTAGAGACC.

This clone has a count of ten or more. The observed sequence ends 3 residues before the CDR3 terminus, with the missing tail filled in from the germline J gene. The chain couples TRBV5-1 to TRBJ2-2; the match to TRBD1 covers 10 bases. CDR3 length: 17 residues. CDR1 is SGHRS, CDR2 YFSETQ, per germline. The DNA read from the CDR3 is TGCGCCAGCAGCCCCGCGGGACAGGGGATCGGAAATGAAAAG. Protein product: CASSPAGQGIGNEK. The whole CDR3 region reads CASSPAGQGIGNEKLFF.

This clone turned up a few times. Read coverage stops 3 residues before the CDR3 terminus; the germline J gene supplies the remainder. The V gene is TRBV7-6, the J gene TRBJ1-2; TRBD1 matches at 7 bases. This CDR3 is 15 amino acids long. Germline lookup yields CDR1 SGHVS and CDR2 FNYEAQ. The sequenced part of the CDR3 DNA is TGTGCCAGCAGCTATGGAGGGGGCCGCTACAATGAC. Residues: CASSYGGGRYND. From start to end, the CDR3 is CASSYGGGRYNDYTF.